Shown below are 8 T cell receptor beta chains from a single sample sequenced in a study of vaccination and CD4 T cells after COVID-19. The treatment here: roughly ten-day PBMC culture with coronavirus spike peptide pools or control peptides (ViraFEST assay). No cognate antigen is known for these TCRs. With the Oncomine TCR Beta short-read assay, DNA from cultured CD4+ T cells was sequenced. One entry per CDR3 protein results from TCRdb running MiXCR on the PCR reads. The table lists 11,000 or so distinct CDR3 sequences, about 45% of them singletons, with over 20% in the top ten. Sequences were obtained from CD4+ T cells from blood, cultured in vitro. The receptors stem from a human donor who had recovered from COVID-19.

This clonotype was recorded a few times. The chain carries TRBV7-6 and TRBJ1-5, with D possibly TRBD1 on 6 matching bases. The CDR3 is 14 amino acids. Germline CDR1 is SGHVS and CDR2 is FNYEAQ. The V gene lost 6 bases and the J gene lost 3 bases, with 12 bases spanning the gap. CDR3 sequence (DNA): TGTGCCAGCAGTCACGGACAGACCAATCAGCCCCAGCATTTT. It translates to CASSHGQTNQPQHF.

This clonotype was picked up a small number of times. The genes are TRBV19 and TRBJ1-2; D might be TRBD1 (6 bases). Germline CDR1 LNHDA, CDR2 SQIVND (reference sequence). V was cut by 5 bases and J by 7 bases, with 20 bases left in between. The CDR3 extends over 15 amino acids. The CDR3 DNA follows: TGTGCCAGTAGTCCCAGGGGATGGGGGGTGGCTGGCTACACCTTC. It translates to CASSPRGWGVAGYTF.

This chain connects TRBV15 to TRBJ2-3, with a weak D call TRBD2 (6 bases). Germline V gene data show CDR1 as LNHNV and CDR2 as YYDKDF (reference sequence). The ends were cut back, 0 bases at V and 1 base at J, with 17 bases in the middle. This CDR3 spans 18 amino acids. The DNA of the CDR3 is TGTGCCACCAGCAGAGATATTCGACTAGAGGGTGGCACAGATACGCAGTATTTT. Translated, it gives CATSRDIRLEGGTDTQYF.

This sequence joins TRBV19 and TRBJ1-3, with TRBD1 identical over 8 bases. CDR1 is LNHDA, CDR2 SQIVND, per germline (reference sequence). Losses at the gene ends were 3 bases for V and 4 bases for J; bases not matched to a gene: 8. This CDR3 has 16 amino acids. CDR3 nucleotide sequence: TGTGCCAGTAGTATCCCCAACAGGGGGTCCGGAAACACCATATATTTT. This sequence encodes CASSIPNRGSGNTIYF.

The J gene is TRBJ1-1, the V gene TRBV11-2, with D possibly TRBD1 on 5 matching bases. V lost 4 bases and J lost 3, with 9 bases in between. Germline CDR1 and CDR2: SGHAT and FQNNGV. The CDR3 is 13 amino acids. CDR3 in DNA: TGTGCCAGCAGCTCCCGGGGGGACACTGAAGCTTTCTTT. This gives the protein CASSSRGDTEAFF.

The CDR3 here is CASSARVGNTEAFF. In nucleotides, the CDR3 is TGTGCCAGTAGTGCCAGGGTGGGTAACACTGAAGCTTTCTTT. This chain uses TRBV19 with TRBJ1-1; D might be TRBD1 (5 bases). V was cut by 5 bases and J by 2 bases, with 12 bases left in between. This CDR3 region has 14 residues. CDR1 and CDR2 from the germline V gene are LNHDA and SQIVND (reference sequence).

The chain couples TRBV19 to TRBJ1-5; 9 nucleotides match TRBD1. The CDR3 sequence is 15 residues long. With V trimmed by 6 bases and J by 4 bases, 7 bases remained unmatched. In germline, CDR1 is LNHDA, CDR2 SQIVND (reference sequence). The CDR3 loop reads CASRGTGIHNQPQHF. The CDR3 DNA sequence: TGTGCCAGTAGGGGGACAGGGATTCATAATCAGCCCCAGCATTTT.

This clonotype was observed a handful of times. CDR3 loop: CASTPPSSTDTQYF. CDR3 DNA: TGTGCCAGCACCCCCCCCTCGAGCACAGATACGCAGTATTTT. V and J are TRBV12-3 or TRBV12-4 and TRBJ2-3; D gene ambiguous. This CDR3 comprises 14 residues. Trimming cost V 7 bases and J 0 bases, with 11 bases left between them.